The following is a TCR beta chain sequence with its context. This clonotype was counted a few times. It has no known antigen specificity. Per-base qualities were not stored, and no clone one base away is much larger. The CDR3 goes from the cysteine to the phenylalanine over 13 residues. The only DNA kept is the CDR3, 39 bases in frame from the first base. V was cut back by 5 bases and J by 2 bases, leaving a gap of 9 bases between them. This sample is part of a study of CD8 T cells in ankylosing spondylitis (dated by TCRdb to about 2017). Regarding the study in general: The study set out to find disease-linked TCR variants by profiling T cell receptor beta repertoires in ankylosing spondylitis patients and healthy donors. Peripheral blood was sampled, and synovial fluid was also collected from ankylosing spondylitis patients. In total, the full study cohort was made up of 100 to 140 healthy donors and 25 or so ankylosing spondylitis patients. The investigation overall reported the following: Significant enrichment of the disease-linked clones was reported in matched synovial fluid samples from ankylosing spondylitis patients. A CD8+ phenotype was shown by the disease-linked clones, which were found at relatively low frequencies in peripheral blood. Some motif variants were previously reported in synovial fluid and blood of reactive arthritis patients, suggesting common disease-initiation mechanisms. Blood from ankylosing spondylitis patients appeared to be characterized by a TCR beta motif made up of several highly homologous amino acid variants.

The sequencing machine was an Illumina HiSeq 2500. TCR beta libraries were prepared by quantitative 5'-RACE with molecular barcodes. As for the authors' bioinformatics: A new computational method based on a probabilistic model of VDJ rearrangement was used to identify disease-linked TCR variants. TCRdb passed the public sequencing reads through fastp at Q25 and MiXCR, retaining productive beta sequences. Each entry is one CDR3 protein sequence, shown with its most common DNA and genes. What appears here as the V and J calls and clone size reflects TCRdb's work, not the paper's. The sample data list some 450,000 distinct CDR3 sequences, and 17% of these were observed just once. The ten largest account for 1% of the sample.

Specimen: blood, either unsorted or a sorted T cell fraction (not recorded which). The sequence joins TRBV12-3 or TRBV12-4 to TRBJ1-2; the D gene is possibly TRBD1, with 5 bases matching. This clonotype was obtained from a male donor with ankylosing spondylitis. The nucleotide sequence reads TGTGCCAGCAGTCCCGACAGCAACTATGGCTACACCTTC. The translation is CASSPDSNYGYTF.